A single sample is the source of the 16 T cell receptor beta chains below, sequenced in a study of T-cell reconstitution after alpha-beta-depleted transplantation in children. During its preparation, the TCRbeta library received unique molecular identifiers. From the PCR reads, TCRdb called clonotypes with MiXCR, one entry per CDR3 protein. The table has 200,000 to 250,000 distinct CDR3 sequences, around 9.6% seen once; the top ten hold over 5%. Sample: PBMCs from the stem cell graft donor, taken from the stem cell graft. Source of these receptors: a human donor who donated a stem cell graft to a child with acute lymphoblastic leukemia.

The CDR3 DNA follows: TGTGCCAGCAGCTTAAAGGAGGGGAGCATTCAGTACTTC. Its protein product is CASSLKEGSIQYF. This chain joins TRBV7-6 and TRBJ2-4; D might be TRBD2 (6 bases). Germline V gene sequence: CDR1 SGHVS, CDR2 FNYEAQ. V shed 2 bases and J shed 9 bases, with 11 bases lying between them. The CDR3 contains 13 residues.

The chain is built from TRBV27 and TRBJ2-5; 12 nucleotides agree with TRBD2. Germline V gene data show CDR1 as MNHEY and CDR2 as SMNVEV (reference sequence). The CDR3 runs to 18 residues. The ends lost 3 bases at V and 5 bases at J; junction bases unmatched: 13. DNA for the CDR3: TGTGCCAGCAGTTTCGGTTCCGGACTAGCGGGGAAGAGGGAGACCCAGTACTTC. Protein product: CASSFGSGLAGKRETQYF.

The chain's CDR3 is CATSDHGTGVTGELFF. For the CDR3, the DNA is TGTGCCACCAGTGATCACGGGACAGGGGTCACCGGGGAGCTGTTTTTT. This chain joins TRBV24-1 and TRBJ2-2, with TRBD1 identical over 10 bases. Unmatched junction bases numbered 4, after V lost 3 bases and J lost 4 bases. Germline CDR1 KGHDR, CDR2 SFDVKD. The CDR3 has 16 residues.

This clonotype was seen many times. J is TRBJ1-5 and V is TRBV9, with 7 bases aligning to TRBD1. Germline CDR1 is SGDLS and CDR2 is YYNGEE. J was trimmed by 4 bases and V by 0 bases; bases with no gene match: 4. The CDR3 runs 15 residues. The CDR3 DNA reads as TGTGCCAGCAGCGTAGGGGACAGACGTAATCAGCCCCAGCATTTT. It encodes CASSVGDRRNQPQHF.

The chain couples TRBV6-1 to TRBJ2-7; either TRBD1 or TRBD2 may supply D (5 bases each). CDR1 is MNHNS, CDR2 SASEGT, per germline. The CDR3 is 15 amino acids. The V and J ends lost 2 bases and 1 base respectively, with 12 bases between them. CDR3 sequence: CASSEYRDGSYEQYF. CDR3 nucleotides: TGTGCCAGCAGTGAATATCGGGACGGGTCCTACGAGCAGTACTTC.

This chain's CDR3 is CASSYSNLGDTQYF. The CDR3, as DNA: TGTGCCAGCAGTTACTCGAATCTGGGAGATACGCAGTATTTT. The gene calls are TRBV6-5 and TRBJ2-3; D not certain. Between the trimmed V and J ends, which lost 0 bases and 5 bases, there was a span of 9 bases. This CDR3 is built from 14 residues. The germline V gene encodes CDR1 MNHEY and CDR2 SVGAGI.

This clonotype was seen repeatedly, ten times or more. The rearrangement uses TRBV29-1 and TRBJ1-1; unclear D gene. This CDR3 is built from 13 residues. Germline lookup yields CDR1 SQVTM and CDR2 ANQGSEA. V shed 6 bases and J shed 0 bases, with 11 bases lying between them. The CDR3 DNA is TGCAGCGTAAACCAGCACATGAACACTGAAGCTTTCTTT. This sequence encodes CSVNQHMNTEAFF.

This clonotype appeared many times. The chain recombines TRBV3-1 with TRBJ2-3, with 12 bases matching TRBD2. V was pared by 1 base and J by 1 base, with 3 bases of the junction left unmatched. The V gene's germline CDR1 is LGHDT and CDR2 YNNKEL (reference sequence). The CDR3 covers 17 residues. The CDR3 reads CASSQVWTSGGTDTQYF. The CDR3 DNA follows: TGTGCCAGCAGCCAAGTCTGGACTAGCGGGGGCACAGATACGCAGTATTTT.

The table lists this clonotype with many counts. The rearrangement joins TRBV7-3 to TRBJ2-1, with 11 bases that match TRBD2. Germline V gene lookup returns CDR1 SGHTA and CDR2 FQGTGA. The V gene end was trimmed by 0 bases and the J gene end by 2 bases; junction bases not matched to a gene: 6. The CDR3 is made up of 18 amino acids. CDR3 region: CASSLTSGGAFPYNEQFF. CDR3 bases: TGTGCCAGCAGCTTAACTAGCGGGGGGGCTTTTCCCTACAATGAGCAGTTCTTC.

This clonotype was detected only a few times. This chain links TRBV9 with TRBJ2-2, with D possibly being TRBD1 (5 bases). The germline V and J ends were trimmed by 2 bases and 0 bases, with 11 bases remaining between them. Germline-derived CDR1 and CDR2 are SGDLS and YYNGEE. This CDR3 has 16 amino acids. The CDR3 is CASSVSTVANTGELFF. The CDR3 coding sequence is TGTGCCAGCAGCGTCTCGACAGTCGCGAACACCGGGGAGCTGTTTTTT.

Ten or more counts support this clonotype. The chain is built from TRBV11-2 and TRBJ2-5; D might be TRBD1 (6 bases). CDR3 length: 15 residues. V was cut by 5 bases and J by 3 bases, with 16 bases left in between. Germline CDR1 reads SGHAT; CDR2 reads FQNNGV. CDR3 bases: TGTGCCAGCAGCCTCACCGGACAGAAGGAAGAGACCCAGTACTTC. Amino acid sequence: CASSLTGQKEETQYF. Based on the CDR3 plus reference TRBV11-2 and TRBJ2-5, the full variable domain is EAGVAQSPRYKIIEKRQSVAFWCNPISGHATLYWYQQILGQGPKLLIQFQNNGVVDDSQLPKDRFSAERLKGVDSTLKIQPAKLEDSAVYLCASSLTGQKEETQYFGPGTRLLVL.

The V gene is TRBV10-2, the J gene TRBJ1-2, with TRBD1 matching 7 bases. The J segment lost 4 bases and the V segment lost 3 bases, leaving 2 bases of the junction unmatched. Germline CDR1 is WSHSY and CDR2 is SAAADI. CDR3 length: 13 residues. The DNA of the CDR3 is TGCGCCAGCAGTGAAAGGGGGCTCTATGGCTACACCTTC. It codes for CASSERGLYGYTF.

This clonotype was seen many times. The chain couples TRBV18 to TRBJ1-2; D gene uncertain. Germline CDR1 is KGHSH and CDR2 is LQKENI. Trimming took 5 bases from V and 4 from J, leaving 5 bases between them. The CDR3 has 11 residues. CDR3 sequence (DNA): TGTGCCAGCTCAGACTCCTATGGCTACACCTTC. Translation: CASSDSYGYTF.

This clonotype was detected ten times or more. The chain has TRBV13 and TRBJ2-1, with 7 bases aligning to TRBD2. V was pared by 2 bases and J by 8 bases, with 12 bases of the junction left unmatched. The germline V gene encodes CDR1 PRHDT and CDR2 FYEKMQ (reference sequence). The CDR3 is 16 residues long. The CDR3, as DNA: TGTGCCAGCAGCTTAAACGGGGGGTATAGTCCCTATGAGCAGTTCTTC. This sequence encodes CASSLNGGYSPYEQFF.

The chain joins TRBV4-2 to TRBJ2-2; D is unresolved. In germline, CDR1 is LGHNA, CDR2 YNFKEQ. This CDR3 has 15 amino acids. Trimming cost V 0 bases and J 3 bases, with 8 bases left between them. The CDR3 protein is CASSQDMGYTGELFF. The CDR3, as DNA: TGTGCCAGCAGCCAAGATATGGGATACACCGGGGAGCTGTTTTTT.

This clonotype turned up a few times. The chain is built from TRBV7-8 and TRBJ1-5, with 10 bases fitting TRBD1. The CDR3 is 17 residues long. Germline V gives CDR1 SGHVS, CDR2 FQNEAQ. V gave up 1 base and J gave up 7 bases; unmatched junction bases: 10. This CDR3 reads CASSLGIATGGRQPQHF. In DNA, the CDR3 is TGTGCCAGCAGCTTAGGTATCGCGACAGGGGGCAGGCAGCCCCAGCATTTT. Using reference TRBV7-8 and TRBJ1-5 for the parts outside the CDR3, the full variable domain is GAGVSQSPRYKVAKRGQDVALRCDPISGHVSLFWYQQALGQGPEFLTYFQNEAQLDKSGLPSDRFFAERPEGSVSTLKIQRTQQEDSAVYLCASSLGIATGGRQPQHFGDGTRLSIL.